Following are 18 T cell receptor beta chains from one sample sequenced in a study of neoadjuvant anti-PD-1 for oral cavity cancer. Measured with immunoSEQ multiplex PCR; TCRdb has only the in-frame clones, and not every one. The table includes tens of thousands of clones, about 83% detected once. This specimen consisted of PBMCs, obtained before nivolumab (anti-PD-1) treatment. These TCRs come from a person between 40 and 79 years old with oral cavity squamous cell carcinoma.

DNA of the CDR3: TGCGCCAGCAGCGCCTCACTAGCGGGTTACGCCGGGGAGCTGTTTTTT. As protein: CASSASLAGYAGELFF. The J gene is TRBJ2-2, the V gene TRBV5-1; TRBD2 matches at 9 bases. Trimming cost V 4 bases and J 6 bases; bases outside gene matches: 10. This CDR3 has 16 residues. The germline gives CDR1 SGHRS, CDR2 YFSETQ.

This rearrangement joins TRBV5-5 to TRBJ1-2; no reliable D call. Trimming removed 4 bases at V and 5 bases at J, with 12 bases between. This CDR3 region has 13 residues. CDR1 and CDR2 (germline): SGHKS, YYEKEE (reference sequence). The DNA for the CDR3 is TGTGCCAGCAGCAGAGCCGGGAATTATGGCTACACCTTC. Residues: CASSRAGNYGYTF.

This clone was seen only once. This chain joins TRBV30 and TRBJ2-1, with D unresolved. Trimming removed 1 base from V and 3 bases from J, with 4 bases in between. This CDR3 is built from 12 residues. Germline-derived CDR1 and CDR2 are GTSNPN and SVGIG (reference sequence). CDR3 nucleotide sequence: TGTGCCTGGAGTGAAAACTACAATGAGCAGTTCTTC. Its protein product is CAWSENYNEQFF.

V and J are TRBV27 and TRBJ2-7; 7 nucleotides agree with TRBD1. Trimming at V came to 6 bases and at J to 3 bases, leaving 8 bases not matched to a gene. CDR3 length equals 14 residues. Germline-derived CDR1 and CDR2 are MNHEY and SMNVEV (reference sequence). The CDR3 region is CASRDRLWDYEQYF. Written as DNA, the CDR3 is TGTGCCAGCAGGGACAGGTTATGGGACTACGAGCAGTACTTC.

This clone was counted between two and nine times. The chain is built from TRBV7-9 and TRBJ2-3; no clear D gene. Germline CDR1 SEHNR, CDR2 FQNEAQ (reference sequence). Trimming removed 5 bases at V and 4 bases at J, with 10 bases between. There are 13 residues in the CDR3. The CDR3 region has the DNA TGTGCCAGCAGCACCATAGGAGCAGATACGCAGTATTTT. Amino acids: CASSTIGADTQYF.

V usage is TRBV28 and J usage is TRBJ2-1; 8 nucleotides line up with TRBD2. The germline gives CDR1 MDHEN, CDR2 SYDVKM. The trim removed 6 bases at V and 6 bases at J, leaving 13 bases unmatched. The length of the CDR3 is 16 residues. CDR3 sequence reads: CASSSGGDWMSNEQFF. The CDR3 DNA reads TGTGCCAGCAGCTCGGGAGGGGATTGGATGAGCAATGAGCAGTTCTTC. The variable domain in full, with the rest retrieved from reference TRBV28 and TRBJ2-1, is DVKVTQSSRYLVKRTGEKVFLECVQDMDHENMFWYRQDPGLGLRLIYFSYDVKMKEKGDIPEGYSVSREKKERFSLILESASTNQTSMYLCASSSGGDWMSNEQFFGPGTRLTVL.

The CDR3 bases are TGTGCCAGCAGCTTAGGGCGGTGGACCAGGACAGGGACAGATACGCAGTATTTT. As protein: CASSLGRWTRTGTDTQYF. The J gene is TRBJ2-3, the V gene TRBV7-8; TRBD1 matches 8 bases. V lost 1 base to trimming and J lost 3 bases; unmatched junction nucleotides: 12. The CDR3 consists of 18 residues. Germline V gives CDR1 SGHVS, CDR2 FQNEAQ.

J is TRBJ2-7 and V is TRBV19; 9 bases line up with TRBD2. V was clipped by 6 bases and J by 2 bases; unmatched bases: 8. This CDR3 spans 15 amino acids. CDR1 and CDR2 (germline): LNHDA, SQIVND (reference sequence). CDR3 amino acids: CASSPAAGGPYEQYF. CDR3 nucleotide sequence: TGTGCCAGTAGCCCCGCGGCGGGAGGGCCCTACGAGCAGTACTTC. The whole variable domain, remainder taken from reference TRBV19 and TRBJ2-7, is DGGITQSPKYLFRKEGQNVTLSCEQNLNHDAMYWYRQDPGQGLRLIYYSQIVNDFQKGDIAEGYSVSREKKESFPLTVTSAQKNPTAFYLCASSPAAGGPYEQYFGPGTRLTVT.

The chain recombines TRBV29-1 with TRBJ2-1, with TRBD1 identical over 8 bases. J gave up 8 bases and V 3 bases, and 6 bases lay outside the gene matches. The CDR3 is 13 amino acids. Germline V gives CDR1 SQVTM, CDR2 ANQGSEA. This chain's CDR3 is CSVDRQGIDEQFF. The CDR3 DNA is TGCAGCGTTGATCGACAGGGGATCGATGAGCAGTTCTTC.

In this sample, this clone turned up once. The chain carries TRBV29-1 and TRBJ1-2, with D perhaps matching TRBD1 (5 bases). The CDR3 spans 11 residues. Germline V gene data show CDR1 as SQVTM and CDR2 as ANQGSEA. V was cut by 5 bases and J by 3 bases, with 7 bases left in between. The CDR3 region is CSVLTDYGYTF. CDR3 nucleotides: TGCAGCGTTTTGACAGACTATGGCTACACCTTC. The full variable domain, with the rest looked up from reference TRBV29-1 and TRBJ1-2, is SAVISQKPSRDICQRGTSLTIQCQVDSQVTMMFWYRQQPGQSLTLIATANQGSEATYESGFVIDKFPISRPNLTFSTLTVSNMSPEDSSIYLCSVLTDYGYTFGSGTRLTVV.

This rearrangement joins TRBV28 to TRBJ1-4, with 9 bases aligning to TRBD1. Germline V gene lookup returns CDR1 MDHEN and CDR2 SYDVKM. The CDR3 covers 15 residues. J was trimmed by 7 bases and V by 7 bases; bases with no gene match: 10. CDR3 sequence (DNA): TGTGCCAGCAACACAGGGGGCGCAGGTCGTGAAAAACTGTTTTTT. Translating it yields CASNTGGAGREKLFF. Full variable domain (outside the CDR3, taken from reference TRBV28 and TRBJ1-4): DVKVTQSSRYLVKRTGEKVFLECVQDMDHENMFWYRQDPGLGLRLIYFSYDVKMKEKGDIPEGYSVSREKKERFSLILESASTNQTSMYLCASNTGGAGREKLFFGSGTQLSVL.

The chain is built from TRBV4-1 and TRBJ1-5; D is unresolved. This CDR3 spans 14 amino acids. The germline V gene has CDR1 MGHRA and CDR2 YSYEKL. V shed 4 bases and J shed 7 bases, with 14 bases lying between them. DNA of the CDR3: TGCGCCAGCAGCCCCCAATGGGTCGGGCAGCCCCAGCATTTT. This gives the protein CASSPQWVGQPQHF.

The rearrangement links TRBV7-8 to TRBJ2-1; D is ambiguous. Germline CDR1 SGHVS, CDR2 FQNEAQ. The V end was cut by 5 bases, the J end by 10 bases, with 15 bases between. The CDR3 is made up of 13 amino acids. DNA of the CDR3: TGTGCCAGCAGCCCCCTGGGAAACCGAGAGCAGTTCTTC. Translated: CASSPLGNREQFF.

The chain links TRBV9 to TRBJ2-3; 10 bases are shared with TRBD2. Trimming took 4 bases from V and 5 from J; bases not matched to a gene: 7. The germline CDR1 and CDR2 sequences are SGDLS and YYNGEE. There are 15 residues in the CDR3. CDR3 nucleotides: TGTGCCAGCAGCCCCAGCGGGGGGGCCATAGATACGCAGTATTTT. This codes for CASSPSGGAIDTQYF.

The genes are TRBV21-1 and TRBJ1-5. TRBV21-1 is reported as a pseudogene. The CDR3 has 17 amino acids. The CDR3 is CASSKARTTNSNQPQHF. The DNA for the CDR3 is TGTGCCAGCAGCAAAGCGAGGACGACGAACAGCAATCAGCCCCAGCATTTT.

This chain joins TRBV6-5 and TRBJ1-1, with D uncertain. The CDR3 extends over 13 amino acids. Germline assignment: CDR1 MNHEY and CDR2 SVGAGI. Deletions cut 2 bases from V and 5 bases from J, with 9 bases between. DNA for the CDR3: TGTGCCAGCAGTTACAGGTCGGGGACTGAAGCTTTCTTT. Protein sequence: CASSYRSGTEAFF.

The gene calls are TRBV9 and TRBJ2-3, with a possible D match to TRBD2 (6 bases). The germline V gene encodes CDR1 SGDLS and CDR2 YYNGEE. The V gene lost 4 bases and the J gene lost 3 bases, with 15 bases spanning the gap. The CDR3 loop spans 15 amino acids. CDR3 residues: CASSSGTSRTDTQYF. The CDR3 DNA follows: TGTGCCAGCAGCTCCGGCACTAGCAGAACAGATACGCAGTATTTT. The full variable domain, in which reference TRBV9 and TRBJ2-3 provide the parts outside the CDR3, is DSGVTQTPKHLITATGQRVTLRCSPRSGDLSVYWYQQSLDQGLQFLIQYYNGEERAKGNILERFSAQQFPDLHSELNLSSLELGDSALYFCASSSGTSRTDTQYFGPGTRLTVL.

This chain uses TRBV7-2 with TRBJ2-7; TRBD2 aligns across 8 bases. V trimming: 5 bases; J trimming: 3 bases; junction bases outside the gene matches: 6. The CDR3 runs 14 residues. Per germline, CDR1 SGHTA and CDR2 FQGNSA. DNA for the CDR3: TGTGCCAGCAGCAAAGCGGGAGCTTTCTACGAGCAGTACTTC. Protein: CASSKAGAFYEQYF.